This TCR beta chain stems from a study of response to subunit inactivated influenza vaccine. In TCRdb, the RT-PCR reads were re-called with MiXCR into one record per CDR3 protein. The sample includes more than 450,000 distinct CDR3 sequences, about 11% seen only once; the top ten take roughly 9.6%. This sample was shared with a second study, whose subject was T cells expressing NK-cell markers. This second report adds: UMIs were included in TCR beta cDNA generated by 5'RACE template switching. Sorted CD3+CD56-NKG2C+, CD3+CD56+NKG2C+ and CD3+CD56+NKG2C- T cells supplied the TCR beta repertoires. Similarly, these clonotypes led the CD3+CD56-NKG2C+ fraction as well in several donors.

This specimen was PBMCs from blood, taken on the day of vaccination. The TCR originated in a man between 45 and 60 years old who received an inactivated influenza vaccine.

The CDR3 is CASSRRVGGARTEAFF. Written as DNA, the CDR3 is TGTGCCAGCAGTCGTAGAGTGGGGGGGGCCCGGACTGAAGCTTTCTTT. The genes are TRBV25-1 and TRBJ1-1, with TRBD1 as a possible D gene (6 bases). In germline, CDR1 is MGHDK, CDR2 SYGVNS. The CDR3 is made up of 16 amino acids. With 5 bases removed from V and 5 bases from J, the gap between germline ends came to 21 bases.